The 9 T cell receptor beta chains below come from one sample, sequenced in a study of regulatory T cells in long-lasting Graves disease. Time point noted: newly diagnosed GD, antithyroid drugs for less than 3 months. RNA extracted from PBMCs served as the sequencing template. HTBI primers from iRepertoire and Arm-PCR of CDR3 regions yielded the TCR beta libraries. TCRdb ran MiXCR on the multiplex PCR reads and lists one entry per CDR3 protein. The sample consists of around 420,000 distinct CDR3 sequences, 15% of them appearing once. The sequenced sample was peripheral blood mononuclear cells (PBMCs), obtained at new diagnosis, from a patient treated with antithyroid drugs. All receptors come from a female donor with Graves disease.

The chain carries TRBV18 and TRBJ1-1; TRBD1 aligns across 10 bases. Germline lookup yields CDR1 KGHSH and CDR2 LQKENI. CDR3 size: 14 residues. Trimming removed 3 bases from V and 6 bases from J; junction bases left unmatched: 4. CDR3 region: CASSPGQGGPEAFF. The CDR3, as DNA: TGTGCCAGCTCACCTGGACAGGGGGGCCCTGAAGCTTTCTTT.

The chain is built from TRBV20-1 and TRBJ1-4; D uncertain. The V gene lost 7 bases and the J gene lost 3 bases, with 9 bases spanning the gap. This CDR3 region has 12 residues. CDR1 is DFQATT and CDR2 is SNEGSKA in the germline V gene (reference sequence). CDR3 DNA: TGCAGTGTAAAAGGGTCTAATGAAAAACTGTTTTTT. This encodes CSVKGSNEKLFF.

This clonotype was found many times. V and J are TRBV5-1 and TRBJ1-5; a weak D match, TRBD1 (5 bases). The CDR3 runs to 14 residues. Trimming removed 0 bases at V and 4 bases at J, with 8 bases between. Germline V gene sequence: CDR1 SGHRS, CDR2 YFSETQ. CDR3 DNA: TGCGCCAGCAGCTTGGGAGACAGAAATCAGCCCCAGCATTTT. It is translated as CASSLGDRNQPQHF.

A note on this clonotype: It may be a read error: a sequence one base away is much more abundant. The rearrangement joins TRBV27 to TRBJ2-1; D gene unclear. Trimming took off 5 bases at V and 2 bases at J, with 10 bases between the two ends. The CDR3 is 14 residues long. Per the germline V gene, CDR1 is MNHEY and CDR2 is SMNVEV (reference sequence). The CDR3 protein is CASSLQDPYNEQFF. The CDR3 DNA reads as TGTGCCAGCAGTCTACAAGACCCCTACAATGAGCAGTTCTTC.

This sequence joins TRBV7-9 and TRBJ2-1; no reliable D call. V lost 2 bases and J lost 8, with 13 bases in between. Germline CDR1 reads SEHNR; CDR2 reads FQNEAQ (reference sequence). This CDR3 spans 14 amino acids. CDR3: CASSLWPTDHEQFF. CDR3 bases: TGTGCCAGCAGCTTATGGCCTACTGACCATGAGCAGTTCTTC.

On this clonotype itself: A much larger clone lies one base from this, so it may be a read error. The chain recombines TRBV7-2 with TRBJ2-1; 12 nucleotides match TRBD2. Germline assignment: CDR1 SGHTA and CDR2 FQGNSA. This CDR3 region has 17 residues. CDR3 DNA sequence: TGTGCCAGCAGCGGAGTGACTAGCGGGAGTAGCTACAGTGAGCAGTTCTTC. Its protein is CASSGVTSGSSYSEQFF.

This clonotype was seen repeatedly, ten times or more. The CDR3 DNA reads TGTGCCAGCAGTTACTCGCGCGCACAAAGAAATGAGCAGTTCTTC. This codes for CASSYSRAQRNEQFF. The chain has TRBV6-2 or TRBV6-3 and TRBJ2-1; D gene uncertain. Germline-derived CDR1 and CDR2 are MNHEY and SVGEGT. Trimming shortened V by 0 bases and J by 7 bases, and 13 bases separated the two germline ends. This CDR3 contains 15 residues.

This clonotype came up many times. The rearrangement joins TRBV7-8 to TRBJ2-5; D uncertain. Trimming shortened V by 2 bases and J by 5 bases, and 12 bases separated the two germline ends. The CDR3 runs 14 residues. The germline V gene has CDR1 SGHVS and CDR2 FQNEAQ. The CDR3 DNA sequence: TGTGCCAGCAGCTTAACGGAGTCGGATGAGACCCAGTACTTC. Amino acid sequence: CASSLTESDETQYF.

This clonotype was detected ten times or more. The chain is built from TRBV6-1 and TRBJ1-1, with D possibly matching TRBD1 (5 bases). This CDR3 region has 15 residues. The germline V gene encodes CDR1 MNHNS and CDR2 SASEGT. Trimming removed 7 bases from V and 2 bases from J, with 17 bases in between. CDR3 region: CASIRHGGGNTEAFF. The CDR3 nucleotides read TGTGCCAGCATACGACACGGGGGGGGAAACACTGAAGCTTTCTTT.